This T cell receptor (beta chain) was identified during a study of type 1 regulatory T cells. Findings of the study overall: Compared with non-Tr1 cells, Tr1 cells showed a narrower TCR repertoire.

TCRdb called the reads again in MiXCR, with one record for every CDR3 protein. The repertoire has tens of thousands of distinct CDR3 sequences, around 20% of them found once; the top ten carry more than 6.5%. This clonotype has just a few counts. Antigen: not known. The germline CDR1 and CDR2 sequences are SGHRS and YFSETQ. The CDR3 covers 14 residues. V was pared by 3 bases and J by 2 bases, with 12 bases between. The origin of this receptor is a human donor in good health. The chain is built from TRBV5-1 and TRBJ2-7; TRBD2 is a possible D gene (5 bases). Material: cultured type 1 regulatory T (Tr1) cells, either the whole culture or a sorted fraction (not recorded which). The CDR3, as DNA: TGCGCCAGCAGCTCCTCGGGGTCAACCTACGAGCAGTACTTC. Amino acids: CASSSSGSTYEQYF.